Included here is one T cell receptor beta chain sequence, with context. Antigen specificity is unknown. The entry originates in a study of T cell repertoires in cytomegalovirus infection. Overall study: An indication of both CMV infection and matching HLA type came from public TCR beta signatures.

CDR1 is MNHNY, CDR2 SVGAGI, per germline (reference sequence). This CDR3 region has 17 residues. V dropped 5 bases and J dropped 10; count of bases not matched to a gene: 13. TCRdb re-called the reads through MiXCR, storing one row per CDR3 protein. Of roughly 500,000 distinct CDR3 sequences in the sample, 42% were seen once. Source: cultured PBMCs, taken from culture after CMV antigen stimulation. The chain carries TRBV6-6 and TRBJ2-1; 14 positions match TRBD2. This clonotype originated in a human donor in good health (CMV status not recorded). Some clones in this sample may be carry-over from other donors' samples. The chain's CDR3 is CASSTGTGTSGRGEQFF. CDR3 DNA: TGTGCCAGCAGTACCGGCACCGGGACTAGCGGGAGAGGGGAGCAGTTCTTC.